This TCR beta chain was found in a study of cytomegalovirus exposure and HLA in healthy donors. PCR was performed using 60 Vbeta and 13 Jbeta primers. Clones were read by immunoSEQ multiplex PCR, and TCRdb kept only the in-frame ones, dropping some. The data contain some 200,000 clones, 70% of them seen just once; the ten biggest clones take up 2% to 3%. The V gene's germline CDR1 is MNHNS and CDR2 SASEGT. This CDR3 is built from 14 residues. With 4 bases removed from V and 1 base from J, the gap between germline ends came to 10 bases. The chain combines TRBV6-1 with TRBJ1-1; the D is unclear. The source of this sequence is a man aged 40-49 years in good health and CMV-seropositive. The specimen sequenced was PBMCs. The DNA for the CDR3 is TGTGCCAGCAGTGTCCTATTTCCGAACACTGAAGCTTTCTTT. Its protein is CASSVLFPNTEAFF.